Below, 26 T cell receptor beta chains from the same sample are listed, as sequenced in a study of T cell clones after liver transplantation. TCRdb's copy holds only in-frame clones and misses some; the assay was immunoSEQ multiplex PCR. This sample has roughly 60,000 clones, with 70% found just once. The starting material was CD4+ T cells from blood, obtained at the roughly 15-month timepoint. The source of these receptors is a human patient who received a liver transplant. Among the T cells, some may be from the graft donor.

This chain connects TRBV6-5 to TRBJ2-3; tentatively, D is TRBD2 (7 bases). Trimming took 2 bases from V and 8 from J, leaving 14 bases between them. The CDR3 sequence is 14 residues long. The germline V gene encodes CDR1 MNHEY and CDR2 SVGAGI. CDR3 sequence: CASSYTYREGTQYF. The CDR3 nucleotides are TGTGCCAGCAGTTACACCTACAGGGAGGGTACGCAGTATTTT.

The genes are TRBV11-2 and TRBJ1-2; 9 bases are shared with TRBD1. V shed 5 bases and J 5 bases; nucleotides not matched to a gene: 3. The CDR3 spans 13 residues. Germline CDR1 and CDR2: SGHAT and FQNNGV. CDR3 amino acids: CASSQGTGYGYTF. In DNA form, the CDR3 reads TGTGCCAGCAGCCAAGGGACAGGGTATGGCTACACCTTC.

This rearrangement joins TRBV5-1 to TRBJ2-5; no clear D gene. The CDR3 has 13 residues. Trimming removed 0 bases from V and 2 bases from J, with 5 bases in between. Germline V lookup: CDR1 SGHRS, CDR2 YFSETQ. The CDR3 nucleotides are TGCGCCAGCAGCTTGGCAGTTCAAGAGACCCAGTACTTC. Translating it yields CASSLAVQETQYF.

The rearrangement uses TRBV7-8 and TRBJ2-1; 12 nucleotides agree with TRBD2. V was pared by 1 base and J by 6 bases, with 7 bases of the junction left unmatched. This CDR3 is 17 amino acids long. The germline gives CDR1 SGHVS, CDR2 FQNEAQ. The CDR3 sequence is CASSLERLAGGGNEQFF. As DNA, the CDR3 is TGTGCCAGCAGCTTAGAGCGCCTAGCGGGGGGGGGCAATGAGCAGTTCTTC.

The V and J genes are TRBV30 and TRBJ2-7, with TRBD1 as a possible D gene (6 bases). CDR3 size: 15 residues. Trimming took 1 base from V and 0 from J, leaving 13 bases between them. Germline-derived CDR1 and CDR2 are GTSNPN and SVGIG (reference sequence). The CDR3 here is CAWSETGTSSYEQYV. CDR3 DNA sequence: TGTGCCTGGAGTGAGACAGGCACGAGCTCCTACGAGCAGTACGTC.

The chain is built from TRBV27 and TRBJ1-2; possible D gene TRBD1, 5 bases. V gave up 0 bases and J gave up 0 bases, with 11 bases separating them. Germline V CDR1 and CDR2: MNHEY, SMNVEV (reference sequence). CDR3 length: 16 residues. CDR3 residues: CASSLSPGTANYGYTF. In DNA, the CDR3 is TGTGCCAGCAGTTTATCCCCGGGGACGGCTAACTATGGCTACACCTTC.

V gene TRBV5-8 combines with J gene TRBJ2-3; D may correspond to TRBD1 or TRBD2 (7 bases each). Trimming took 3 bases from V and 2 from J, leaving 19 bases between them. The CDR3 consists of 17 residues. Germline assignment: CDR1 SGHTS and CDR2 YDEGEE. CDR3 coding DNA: TGTGCCAGCAGCTCAACCGGGACAGCGGGATTCACAGATACGCAGTATTTT. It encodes CASSSTGTAGFTDTQYF.

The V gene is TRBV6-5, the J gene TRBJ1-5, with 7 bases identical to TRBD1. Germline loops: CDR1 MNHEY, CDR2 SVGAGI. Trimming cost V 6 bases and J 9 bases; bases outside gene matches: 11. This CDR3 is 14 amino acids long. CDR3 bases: TGTGCCAGCAGACCCAGGGACAGTGCCGGGCCCCAGCATTTT. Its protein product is CASRPRDSAGPQHF.

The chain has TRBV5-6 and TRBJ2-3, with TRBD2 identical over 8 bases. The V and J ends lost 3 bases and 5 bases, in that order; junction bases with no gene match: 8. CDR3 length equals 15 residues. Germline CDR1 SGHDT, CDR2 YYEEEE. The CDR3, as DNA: TGTGCCAGCAGCTCCCTAGCGGGCCAGGGAGATACGCAGTATTTT. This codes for CASSSLAGQGDTQYF.

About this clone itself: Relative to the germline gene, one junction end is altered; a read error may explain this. The DNA for the CDR3 is TGTGTCAGCAGTGACAGATCCAATCAGCCCCAGCATTTT. This sequence encodes CVSSDRSNQPQHF. The chain is built from TRBV2 and TRBJ1-5; perhaps TRBD1 as D (5 bases). CDR1 and CDR2 (germline): SNHLY, FYNNEI. The CDR3 sequence is 13 residues long.

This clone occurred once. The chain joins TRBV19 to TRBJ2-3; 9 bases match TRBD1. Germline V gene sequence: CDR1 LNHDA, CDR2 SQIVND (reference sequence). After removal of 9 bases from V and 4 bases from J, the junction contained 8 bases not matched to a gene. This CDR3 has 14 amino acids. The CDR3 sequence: CASRDRVFADTQYF. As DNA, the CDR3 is TGTGCCAGCCGGGACAGGGTTTTTGCAGATACGCAGTATTTT.

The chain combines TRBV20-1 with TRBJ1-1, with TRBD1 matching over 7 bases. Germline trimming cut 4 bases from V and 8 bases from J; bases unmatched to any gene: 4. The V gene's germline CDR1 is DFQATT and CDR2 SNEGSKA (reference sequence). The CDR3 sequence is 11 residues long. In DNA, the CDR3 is TGCAGTGCTAAACCACAGGGGGAAGCTTTCTTT. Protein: CSAKPQGEAFF.

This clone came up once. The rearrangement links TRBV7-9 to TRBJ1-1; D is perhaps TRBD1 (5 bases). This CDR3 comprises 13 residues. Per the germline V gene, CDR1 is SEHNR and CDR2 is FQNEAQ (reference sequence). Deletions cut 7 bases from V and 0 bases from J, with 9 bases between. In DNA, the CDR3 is TGTGCCAGCATGGGGCAGGTGAACACTGAAGCTTTCTTT. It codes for CASMGQVNTEAFF.

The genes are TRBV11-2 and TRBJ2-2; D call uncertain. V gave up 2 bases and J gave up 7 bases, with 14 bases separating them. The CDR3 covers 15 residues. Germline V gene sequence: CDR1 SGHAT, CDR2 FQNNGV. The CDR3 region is CASSLMSRRVGELFF. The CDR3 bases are TGTGCCAGCAGCTTAATGTCCAGAAGGGTCGGGGAGCTGTTTTTT.

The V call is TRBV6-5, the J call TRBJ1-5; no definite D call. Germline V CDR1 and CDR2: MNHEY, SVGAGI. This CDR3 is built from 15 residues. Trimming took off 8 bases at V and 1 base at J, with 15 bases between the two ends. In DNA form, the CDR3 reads TGTGCCAGCGACAAGAGGTCAGTGAGCAATCAGCCCCAGCATTTT. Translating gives CASDKRSVSNQPQHF.

The CDR3 here is CASSMNGANVLTF. Written as DNA, the CDR3 is TGTGCCAGTAGTATGAATGGGGCCAACGTCCTGACTTTC. V is TRBV19 and J is TRBJ2-6, with no clear D. Trimming stripped 3 bases from V and 3 bases from J, with 3 bases between. The CDR3 covers 13 residues. Germline CDR1 is LNHDA and CDR2 is SQIVND (reference sequence).

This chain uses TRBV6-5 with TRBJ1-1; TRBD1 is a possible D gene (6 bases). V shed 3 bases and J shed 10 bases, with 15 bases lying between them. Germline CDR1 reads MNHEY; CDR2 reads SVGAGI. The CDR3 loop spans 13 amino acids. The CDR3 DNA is TGTGCCAGCAGTTATCAACAGGGACGCGGAGCTTTCTTT. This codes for CASSYQQGRGAFF.

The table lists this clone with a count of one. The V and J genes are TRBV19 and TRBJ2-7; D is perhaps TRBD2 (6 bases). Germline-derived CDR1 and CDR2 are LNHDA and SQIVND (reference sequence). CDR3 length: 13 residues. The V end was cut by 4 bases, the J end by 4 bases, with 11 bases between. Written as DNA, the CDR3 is TGTGCCAGTAGTACGCAGGGAGGATACGAGCAGTACTTC. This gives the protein CASSTQGGYEQYF.

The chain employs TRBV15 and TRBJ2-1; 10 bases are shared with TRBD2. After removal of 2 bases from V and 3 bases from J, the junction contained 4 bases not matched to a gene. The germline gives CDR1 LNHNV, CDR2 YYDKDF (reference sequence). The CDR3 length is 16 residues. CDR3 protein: CATSRLAGGGYNEQFF. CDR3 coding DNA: TGTGCCACCAGCAGATTAGCGGGGGGTGGCTACAATGAGCAGTTCTTC.

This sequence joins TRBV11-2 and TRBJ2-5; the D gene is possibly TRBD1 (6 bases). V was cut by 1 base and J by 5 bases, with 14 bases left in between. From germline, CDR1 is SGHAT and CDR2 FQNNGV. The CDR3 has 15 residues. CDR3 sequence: CASSLGPGDAETQYF. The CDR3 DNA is TGTGCCAGCAGCTTAGGACCAGGGGATGCGGAGACCCAGTACTTC.

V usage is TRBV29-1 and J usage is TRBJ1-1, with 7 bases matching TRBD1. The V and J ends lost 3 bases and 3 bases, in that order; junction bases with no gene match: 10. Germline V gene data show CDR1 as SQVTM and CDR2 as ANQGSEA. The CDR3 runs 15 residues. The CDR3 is CSVDIKGAVDTEAFF. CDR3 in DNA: TGCAGCGTTGACATCAAGGGGGCGGTGGACACTGAAGCTTTCTTT. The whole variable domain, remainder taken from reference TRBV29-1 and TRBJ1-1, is SAVISQKPSRDICQRGTSLTIQCQVDSQVTMMFWYRQQPGQSLTLIATANQGSEATYESGFVIDKFPISRPNLTFSTLTVSNMSPEDSSIYLCSVDIKGAVDTEAFFGQGTRLTVV.

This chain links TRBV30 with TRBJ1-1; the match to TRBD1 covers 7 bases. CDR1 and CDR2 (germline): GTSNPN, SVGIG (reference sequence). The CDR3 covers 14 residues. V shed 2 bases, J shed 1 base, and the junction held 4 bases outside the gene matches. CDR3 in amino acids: CAWSNRGGNTEAFF. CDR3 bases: TGTGCCTGGAGTAACAGGGGAGGGAACACTGAAGCTTTCTTT.

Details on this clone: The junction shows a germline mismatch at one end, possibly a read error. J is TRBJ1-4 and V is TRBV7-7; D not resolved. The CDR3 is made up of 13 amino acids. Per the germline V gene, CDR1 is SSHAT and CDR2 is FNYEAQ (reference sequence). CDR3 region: CASSQDLGEKLFF. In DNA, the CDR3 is TGTGCTAGCAGCCAGGACTTGGGTGAAAAACTGTTTTTT.

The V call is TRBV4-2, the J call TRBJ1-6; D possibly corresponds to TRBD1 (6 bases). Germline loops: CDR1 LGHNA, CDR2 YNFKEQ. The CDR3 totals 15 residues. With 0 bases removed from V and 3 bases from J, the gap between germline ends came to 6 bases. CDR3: CASSQEDSYNSPLHF. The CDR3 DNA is TGTGCCAGCAGCCAAGAGGACAGCTATAATTCACCCCTCCACTTT.

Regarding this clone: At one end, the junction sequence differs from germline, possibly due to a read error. CDR3 sequence: CASSYKAGASHEQYF. The CDR3 DNA reads TGTGCCAGCAGTTACAAGGCGGGGGCCTCCCACGAGCAGTACTTC. The J gene is TRBJ2-7, the V gene TRBV6-6; weak D call: TRBD2 (7 bases). The CDR3 has 15 residues. The germline V gene encodes CDR1 MNHNY and CDR2 SVGAGI (reference sequence).

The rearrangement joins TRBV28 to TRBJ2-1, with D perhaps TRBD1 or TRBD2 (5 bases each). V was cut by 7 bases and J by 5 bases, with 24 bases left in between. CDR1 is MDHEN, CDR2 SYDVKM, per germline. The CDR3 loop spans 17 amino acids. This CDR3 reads CASIAPVGTDINNEQFF. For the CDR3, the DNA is TGTGCCAGCATTGCCCCCGTCGGGACGGACATTAACAATGAGCAGTTCTTC.